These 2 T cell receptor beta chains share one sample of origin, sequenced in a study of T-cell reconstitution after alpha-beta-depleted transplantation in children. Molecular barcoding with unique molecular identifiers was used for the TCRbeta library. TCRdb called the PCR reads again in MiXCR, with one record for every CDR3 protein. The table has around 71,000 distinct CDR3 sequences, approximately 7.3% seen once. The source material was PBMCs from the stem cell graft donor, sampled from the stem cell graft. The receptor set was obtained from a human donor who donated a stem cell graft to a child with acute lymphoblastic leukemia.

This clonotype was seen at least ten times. In DNA, the CDR3 is TGTGCCAGCAGCTTAGGTACAGCGAACACCGGGGAGCTGTTTTTT. Its translation is CASSLGTANTGELFF. The chain has TRBV7-8 and TRBJ2-2; D uncertain. Germline CDR1 is SGHVS and CDR2 is FQNEAQ. The CDR3 spans 15 residues. V was clipped by 1 base and J by 0 bases, with 6 bases between them.

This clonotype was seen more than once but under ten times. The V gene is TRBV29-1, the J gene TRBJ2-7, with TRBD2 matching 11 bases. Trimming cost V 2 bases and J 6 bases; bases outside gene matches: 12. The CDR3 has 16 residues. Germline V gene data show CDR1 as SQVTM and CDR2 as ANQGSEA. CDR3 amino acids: CSVEYLTSGAFGEQYF. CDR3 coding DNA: TGCAGCGTTGAATACTTGACTAGCGGGGCCTTTGGCGAGCAGTACTTC.